This T cell receptor beta chain was retrieved from a study of STAT3 mutations in large granular lymphocyte leukemia. With regard to this clone: Its antigen is not identified.

Study-level findings and limits: In T-cell large granular lymphocyte leukemia, about half of patients showed multiple immunodominant subclonotypes. Variable sampling intervals and differing treatment regimens complicated linking therapy response to TCR clonal burden changes. TCR clonotype switching after therapy occurred in about 35% of the 18 patients.

Libraries were prepared by immunoSEQ multiplex PCR; TCRdb keeps only in-frame clonotypes and omits some of them. Of 9,500 to 13,000 clones listed, 88% were seen once; the top ten hold approximately 35%. The clonotype was recovered from a man aged 55 to 70 with T-cell large granular lymphocyte leukemia. Some clones in this sample may be carry-over from other donors' samples. Sequenced input: peripheral blood mononuclear cells.

CDR3 sequence: CARSLVPIGRTDTQYF. Here the CDR3 DNA reads TGTGCCAGAAGCTTGGTGCCTATCGGTCGCACAGATACGCAGTATTTT. The chain is built from TRBV5-3 and TRBJ2-3; the D is unclear. TRBV5-3 is classed as an ORF, of uncertain function. V was trimmed by 0 bases and J by 1 base, leaving 12 bases between them. The CDR3 consists of 16 residues.